The present TCR beta chain was sequenced within a study of T cell responses to AZD1222 COVID-19 vaccine. Study-level background: The analysis combined second doses at about 4 or about 12 weeks.

Study-level findings and limits: Clonal diversity was possibly underestimated, and the donors were mostly white British, with more females. Nearly half of spike-specific TCRs reportedly go after variant regions that carry no mutations. Spike was spanned by vaccine-associated CD4 TCRs, with dominance at 160-218 and 743-854.

Only in-frame clones appear in the TCRdb table, and some are missing; sequencing was by immunoSEQ multiplex PCR. The top ten hold roughly 1.8% of the sample, which has approximately 94,000 clones, nearly 95% seen once. With regard to this clone: No antigen is known for it.

The ends were cut back, 7 bases at V and 3 bases at J, with 7 bases in the middle. The CDR3 spans 11 residues. Germline CDR1 MNHEY, CDR2 SVGAGI. The chain employs TRBV6-5 and TRBJ2-7, with D perhaps matching TRBD1 (5 bases). The clonotype comes from an adult in good health. This material consisted of peripheral blood, taken on day 0 of AZD1222 vaccination. This chain's CDR3 is CASTRDYEQYF. The CDR3 region has the DNA TGTGCCAGCACCAGGGACTACGAGCAGTACTTC.